A selection of T cell receptor beta chains follows, all from one sample in a study of blood T cell repertoires in COVID-19. The table came from immunoSEQ multiplex PCR; TCRdb's copy has only in-frame clones and leaves some out. In the table there are 120,000 or so clones, approximately 90% of which are singletons. Input material: peripheral blood. These receptors all come from a human donor in a cohort sampled during active COVID-19. Each CDR3 is given with its conserved first and last residue. A D gene is named only where the DNA matches it firmly. A row's size may be missing; if present it is once, few, many or a size class.

.	.	TRBV10-3	TRBJ2-1	CAISGQTGFRLNEQFF	TGTGCCATCAGTGGGCAAACAGGGTTTCGGCTAAATGAGCAGTTCTTC
.	.	TRBV5-4	TRBJ2-3	CASSPGGGTSTDTQYF	TGTGCCAGCAGCCCCGGCGGCGGTACTAGCACAGATACGCAGTATTTT
.	.	TRBV2	TRBJ1-1	CASSEGGRSEAFF	TGTGCCAGCAGTGAAGGGGGCAGGTCTGAAGCTTTCTTT
.	.	TRBV11-2	TRBJ2-6	CASSLEARGSSGANVLTF	TGTGCCAGCAGCTTAGAGGCCCGCGGTAGCTCTGGGGCCAACGTCCTGACTTTC
.	once	TRBV6-5	TRBJ1-6	CASGADSPLHF	TGTGCCAGCGGAGCGGACTCACCCCTCCACTTT
TRBD2	.	TRBV7-9	TRBJ2-3	CASSASGGPQYF	TGTGCCAGCAGCGCGAGCGGGGGACCGCAGTATTTT
.	once	TRBV5-1	TRBJ1-1	CASSLEGVSGIGAFF	TGCGCCAGCAGCTTGGAAGGGGTCAGTGGTATCGGAGCTTTCTTT
TRBD1	.	TRBV7-2	TRBJ2-5	CASRGQGAGETQYF	TGTGCCAGCAGAGGACAGGGGGCGGGGGAGACCCAGTACTTC
TRBD2	.	TRBV5-1	TRBJ2-1	CASSVSGRGNEQFF	TGCGCCAGCAGCGTTAGCGGGAGGGGTAATGAGCAGTTCTTC
TRBD1	.	TRBV6-2/TRBV6-3	TRBJ2-1	CASSLRTGGEFF	TGTGCCAGCAGTCTCCGGACAGGGGGCGAGTTCTTC
TRBD1	.	TRBV2	TRBJ1-2	CASTGTGGGGYTF	TGTGCCAGCACCGGGACAGGGGGCGGTGGCTACACCTTC
TRBD2	.	TRBV10-1	TRBJ2-1	CASSAGLAGGYNEQFF	TGCGCCAGCAGTGCGGGACTAGCGGGAGGTTACAATGAGCAGTTCTTC
TRBD2	.	TRBV12-5	TRBJ2-7	CASAPWTSGGPSYEQYF	TGTGCTAGTGCTCCCTGGACTAGCGGGGGGCCCTCCTACGAGCAGTACTTC
.	.	TRBV6-5	TRBJ1-2	CASSSPGDSNYGYTF	TGTGCCAGCAGCTCCCCAGGGGATTCTAACTATGGCTACACCTTC
TRBD2	.	TRBV7-7	TRBJ2-1	CASSLEAGGRYEQFF	TGTGCTAGCAGCTTAGAGGCGGGGGGGAGGTATGAGCAGTTCTTC
.	once	TRBV12-3/TRBV12-4	TRBJ1-4	CASSLSSEKLFF	TGTGCCAGCAGTTTAAGCTCGGAAAAACTGTTTTTT
TRBD2	.	TRBV28	TRBJ2-3	CASSPRPGLAGGHDTQYF	TGTGCCAGCAGCCCCCGCCCGGGACTAGCGGGAGGGCATGATACGCAGTATTTT
TRBD1	.	TRBV5-4	TRBJ2-5	CASSLWDRGKETQYF	TGTGCCAGCAGCTTGTGGGACAGGGGAAAAGAGACCCAGTACTTC
.	.	TRBV6-6	TRBJ1-5	CASSKNTGNVNQPQHF	TGTGCCAGCAGTAAGAATACAGGGAACGTGAATCAGCCCCAGCATTTT
.	.	TRBV9	TRBJ2-1	CASSDRDYNEQFF	TGTGCCAGCAGCGACCGGGACTACAATGAGCAGTTCTTC
.	.	TRBV10-2	TRBJ2-7	CASSESRIGPRDYEQYF	TGCGCCAGCAGTGAGTCGAGGATAGGCCCCCGGGACTACGAGCAGTACTTC
TRBD1	.	TRBV7-7	TRBJ2-7	CASSVGQGGSYEQYF	TGTGCTAGCAGCGTAGGACAGGGCGGATCCTACGAGCAGTACTTC